This paragraph covers one TCR beta chain sequence. This entry is derived from a study of blood T cell repertoires in COVID-19. Original processing methods: Amplification from reference gene primers served as the basis for estimated nucleated cell counts. Data came from immunoSEQ multiplex PCR; TCRdb stores just in-frame clones and leaves some out. V, J and clone size reflect that table, while D and trimming were determined from the DNA. This sample yields 150,000 to 200,000 clones, of which 65% to 90% are seen a single time; 8% to 10% belongs to the top ten. V lost 3 bases to trimming and J lost 4 bases, with 12 bases between them. The CDR3 has 14 residues. Germline CDR1 MNHEY, CDR2 SMNVEV (reference sequence).

The chain carries TRBV27 and TRBJ1-1, with D perhaps TRBD1 (5 bases). The material sequenced was peripheral blood. This TCR derives from a man aged 55-75 years with acute or convalescent COVID-19. CDR3 DNA sequence: TGTGCCAGCAGTTTCCTCACCGGGGGCACTGAAGCTTTCTTT. Protein sequence: CASSFLTGGTEAFF.